This T cell receptor (beta chain) derives from a study of CD8 T cells in Susac syndrome. Random hexamers were used to reverse transcribe the RNA input (about 0.5 to 1 ug). MiXCR, applied by TCRdb to the immunoSEQ multiplex PCR reads, yields one record per CDR3 protein. The table includes fewer than 150,000 distinct CDR3 sequences, nearly 95% detected once. The CDR3 length is 14 residues. Germline loops: CDR1 SGDLS, CDR2 YYNGEE. V lost 3 bases and J 0 bases, leaving 9 bases between the germline ends. TCR beta from blood CD8+ and CD4+ T cells was sequenced. The TCR was taken from a human donor in good health. Specimen: CD8+ T cells from PBMCs. The chain couples TRBV9 to TRBJ1-2; a weak D match, TRBD1 (6 bases). CDR3 DNA: TGTGCCAGCAGCGAACAGGGAGCTAACTATGGCTACACCTTC. Its protein is CASSEQGANYGYTF.